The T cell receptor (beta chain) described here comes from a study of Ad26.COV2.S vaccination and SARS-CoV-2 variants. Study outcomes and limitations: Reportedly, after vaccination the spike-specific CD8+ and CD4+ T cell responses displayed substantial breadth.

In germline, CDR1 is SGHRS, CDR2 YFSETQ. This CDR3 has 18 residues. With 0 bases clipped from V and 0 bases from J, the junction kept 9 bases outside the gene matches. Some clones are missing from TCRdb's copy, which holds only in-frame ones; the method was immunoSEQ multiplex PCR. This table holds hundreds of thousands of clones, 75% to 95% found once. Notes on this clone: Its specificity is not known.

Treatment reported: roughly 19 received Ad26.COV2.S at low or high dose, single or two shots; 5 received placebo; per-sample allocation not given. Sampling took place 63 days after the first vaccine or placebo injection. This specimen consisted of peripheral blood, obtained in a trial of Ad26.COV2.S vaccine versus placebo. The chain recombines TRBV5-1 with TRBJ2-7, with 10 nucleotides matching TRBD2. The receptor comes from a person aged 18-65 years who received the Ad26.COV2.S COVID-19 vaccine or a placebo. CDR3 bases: TGCGCCAGCAGCTTGGATCCTAGCGGGAGAACGAGCTCCTACGAGCAGTACTTC. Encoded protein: CASSLDPSGRTSSYEQYF. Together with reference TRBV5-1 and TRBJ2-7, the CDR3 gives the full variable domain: KAGVTQTPRYLIKTRGQQVTLSCSPISGHRSVSWYQQTPGQGLQFLFEYFSETQRNKGNFPGRFSGRQFSNSRSEMNVSTLELGDSALYLCASSLDPSGRTSSYEQYFGPGTRLTVT.